The 15 T cell receptor beta chains reported below all come from one sample, sequenced in a study of blood T cell repertoires in COVID-19. TCRdb keeps only in-frame clones here, not all; method: immunoSEQ multiplex PCR. The profile covers under 95,000 clones, with over 65% appearing a single time and less than 7.5% taken by the ten largest. Sequenced: peripheral blood. These receptors were taken from a man aged 50 or older with active or convalescent COVID-19.

J is TRBJ1-2 and V is TRBV4-1, with D unclear. The V end lost 4 bases, the J end lost 8 bases, and 14 bases lay between the germline ends. CDR1 is MGHRA and CDR2 is YSYEKL in the germline V gene. The CDR3 extends over 13 amino acids. The CDR3 coding sequence is TGCGCCAGCAGCCGGAGGGAATTTCAAGGCTACACCTTC. This encodes CASSRREFQGYTF.

The rearrangement uses TRBV7-9 and TRBJ1-2; D uncertain. Trimming shortened V by 5 bases and J by 4 bases, and 8 bases separated the two germline ends. The CDR3 sequence is 12 residues long. Germline V gene lookup returns CDR1 SEHNR and CDR2 FQNEAQ (reference sequence). For the CDR3, the DNA is TGTGCCAGCAGCCCGCAGTCCTATGGCTACACCTTC. This encodes CASSPQSYGYTF.

The chain uses TRBV5-1 and TRBJ1-1, with D perhaps TRBD1 (5 bases). Germline lookup yields CDR1 SGHRS and CDR2 YFSETQ. V lost 4 bases, J lost 4 bases, and 14 bases lay in between. This CDR3 is built from 14 residues. CDR3 loop: CASSLSGGATEAFF. The CDR3 region has the DNA TGCGCCAGCAGCCTGTCCGGGGGAGCCACTGAAGCTTTCTTT.

Only a few counts were recorded for this clone. The gene calls are TRBV20-1 and TRBJ1-2; D is ambiguous. The CDR3 has 12 residues. Trimming took off 3 bases at V and 0 bases at J, with 5 bases between the two ends. CDR1 and CDR2 (germline): DFQATT, SNEGSKA (reference sequence). In DNA form, the CDR3 reads TGCAGTGCTAGTCTTGCTAACTATGGCTACACCTTC. This translates into CSASLANYGYTF.

The rearrangement uses TRBV5-1 and TRBJ2-3; 9 bases match TRBD2. The V gene's germline CDR1 is SGHRS and CDR2 YFSETQ. CDR3 length equals 18 residues. J lost 2 bases, V lost 1 base, and 11 bases had no gene match. The DNA of the CDR3 is TGCGCCAGCAGCTTGAGGGCTAGCGGGGAGTCACCCACAGATACGCAGTATTTT. This codes for CASSLRASGESPTDTQYF.

This clone was detected only a few times. The chain joins TRBV27 to TRBJ1-5; no clear D gene. Deletions cut 8 bases from V and 4 bases from J, with 12 bases between. Germline CDR1 and CDR2: MNHEY and SMNVEV (reference sequence). This CDR3 has 13 residues. The CDR3 loop reads CASGKRGNQPQHF. DNA for the CDR3: TGTGCCAGCGGAAAGCGGGGTAATCAGCCCCAGCATTTT.

This clone was seen a single time. The rearrangement links TRBV19 to TRBJ2-2; 11 positions agree with TRBD1. This CDR3 contains 16 residues. Germline V gene lookup returns CDR1 LNHDA and CDR2 SQIVND (reference sequence). J lost 3 bases, V lost 6 bases, and 6 bases had no gene match. Written as DNA, the CDR3 is TGTGCCAGTAGACTCGGACAGGGGGCCCACACCGGGGAGCTGTTTTTT. The encoded protein is CASRLGQGAHTGELFF.

This chain links TRBV24-1 with TRBJ1-2; TRBD1 aligns across 9 bases. The germline CDR1 and CDR2 sequences are KGHDR and SFDVKD. V was clipped by 2 bases and J by 4 bases; unmatched bases: 7. CDR3 length equals 16 residues. The CDR3 region has the DNA TGTGCCACCAGTGATTCCCGGACAGGGGCCTCCTATGGCTACACCTTC. The encoded protein is CATSDSRTGASYGYTF.

The V gene is TRBV7-2, the J gene TRBJ2-6; 10 bases align to TRBD1. Germline CDR1 and CDR2: SGHTA and FQGNSA. This CDR3 has 19 amino acids. V dropped 5 bases and J dropped 1; count of bases not matched to a gene: 11. This chain's CDR3 is CASSPVGQGVGSGANVLTF. For the CDR3, the DNA is TGTGCCAGCAGCCCCGTTGGACAGGGGGTAGGTTCTGGGGCCAACGTCCTGACTTTC.

V usage is TRBV6-5 and J usage is TRBJ2-7; TRBD1 matches at 9 bases. The J segment lost 5 bases and the V segment lost 10 bases, leaving 12 bases of the junction unmatched. Per germline, CDR1 MNHEY and CDR2 SVGAGI. The CDR3 extends over 14 amino acids. CDR3 loop: CAIRLPGQGDEQYF. CDR3 sequence (DNA): TGTGCCATCCGACTCCCGGGACAGGGTGACGAGCAGTACTTC.

The chain combines TRBV5-1 with TRBJ2-5, with 8 bases fitting TRBD1. The germline V gene has CDR1 SGHRS and CDR2 YFSETQ. V was clipped by 4 bases and J by 5 bases; unmatched bases: 10. The CDR3 contains 15 residues. DNA of the CDR3: TGCGCCAGCAGCCCCGGGACAGGAGGGGCCGAGACCCAGTACTTC. This gives the protein CASSPGTGGAETQYF.

The V gene is TRBV5-1, the J gene TRBJ1-2; TRBD1 agrees at 8 bases. Germline lookup yields CDR1 SGHRS and CDR2 YFSETQ. The V gene end was trimmed by 4 bases and the J gene end by 5 bases; junction bases not matched to a gene: 7. This CDR3 comprises 14 residues. In DNA, the CDR3 is TGCGCCAGCAGCCACGGACAGGGTTTTTATGGCTACACCTTC. It encodes CASSHGQGFYGYTF.

The genes are TRBV4-1 and TRBJ2-5; D unclear. The CDR3 sequence is 14 residues long. CDR1 MGHRA and CDR2 YSYEKL come from the germline V gene. Trimming took 0 bases from V and 7 from J, leaving 12 bases between them. For the CDR3, the DNA is TGCGCCAGCAGCCAAGATCCCAGTTGGAGGACCCAGTACTTC. It specifies CASSQDPSWRTQYF.

This clone was seen many times. Other DNA sequences in the same sample also yield this CDR3. This chain uses TRBV21-1 with TRBJ2-3; the table's D gene call, TRBD2, was not cross checked with the DNA. TRBV21-1 is a documented pseudogene. This CDR3 contains 16 residues. The CDR3 DNA reads as TGTGCCAGCAGCCCGCGACTAGCGGGGGGTACGAATACGCAGTATTTT. It specifies CASSPRLAGGTNTQYF.

The rearrangement uses TRBV25-1 and TRBJ1-5; D call uncertain. V shed 4 bases and J shed 3 bases, with 7 bases lying between them. The CDR3 length is 13 residues. Germline CDR1 MGHDK, CDR2 SYGVNS. The CDR3 here is CASSGRSNQPQHF. DNA of the CDR3: TGTGCCAGCAGTGGGAGGTCCAATCAGCCCCAGCATTTT.